Listed here are 28 T cell receptor beta chains from one sample, sequenced in a study of blood T cell repertoires in COVID-19. Sequenced by immunoSEQ multiplex PCR; TCRdb stores in-frame clones only, minus some. The profile shows around 70,000 clones, 75% to 90% of them singletons. The specimen was peripheral blood. The receptors stem from a man aged 65 to 85 who had recovered from COVID-19.

The chain joins TRBV5-6 to TRBJ2-1, with D possibly being TRBD2 (6 bases). V lost 5 bases to trimming and J lost 0 bases, with 12 bases between them. The CDR3 covers 15 residues. Germline-derived CDR1 and CDR2 are SGHDT and YYEEEE. CDR3 residues: CASRTSGVSYNEQFF. The DNA of the CDR3 is TGTGCCAGCAGGACTTCGGGGGTCTCCTACAATGAGCAGTTCTTC. The whole variable domain, remainder taken from reference TRBV5-6 and TRBJ2-1, is DAGVTQSPTHLIKTRGQQVTLRCSPKSGHDTVSWYQQALGQGPQFIFQYYEEEERQRGNFPDRFSGHQFPNYSSELNVNALLLGDSALYLCASRTSGVSYNEQFFGPGTRLTVL.

V is TRBV9 and J is TRBJ1-5; tentatively, D is TRBD1 (6 bases). V was pared by 4 bases and J by 6 bases, with 17 bases between. CDR1 is SGDLS, CDR2 YYNGEE, per germline. The CDR3 is made up of 15 amino acids. CDR3 in DNA: TGTGCCAGCAGCCCACAGGGCATAGAGGCTCAGCCCCAGCATTTT. Translating gives CASSPQGIEAQPQHF. Variable domain in full (rest from reference TRBV9 and TRBJ1-5): DSGVTQTPKHLITATGQRVTLRCSPRSGDLSVYWYQQSLDQGLQFLIQYYNGEERAKGNILERFSAQQFPDLHSELNLSSLELGDSALYFCASSPQGIEAQPQHFGDGTRLSIL.

The chain links TRBV18 to TRBJ2-1; 9 bases align to TRBD2. Per germline, CDR1 KGHSH and CDR2 LQKENI. V was clipped by 3 bases and J by 8 bases; unmatched bases: 11. CDR3 length equals 16 residues. CDR3 amino acids: CASSPPLAGTGHEQFF. CDR3 sequence (DNA): TGTGCCAGCTCACCGCCGCTAGCGGGAACCGGACATGAGCAGTTCTTC. Based on the CDR3 plus reference TRBV18 and TRBJ2-1, the full variable domain is NAGVMQNPRHLVRRRGQEARLRCSPMKGHSHVYWYRQLPEEGLKFMVYLQKENIIDESGMPKERFSAEFPKEGPSILRIQQVVRGDSAAYFCASSPPLAGTGHEQFFGPGTRLTVL.

The sample holds one count of this clone. The chain is built from TRBV7-9 and TRBJ1-6, with D possibly TRBD1 on 6 matching bases. The CDR3 is 14 residues long. Trimming removed 3 bases from V and 7 bases from J, with 10 bases in between. Germline V gene data show CDR1 as SEHNR and CDR2 as FQNEAQ (reference sequence). The CDR3 DNA is TGTGCCAGCAGCTTTACAGGGATCAATTCACCCCTCCACTTT. It yields the protein CASSFTGINSPLHF.

In its sample, this clone was seen once. V usage is TRBV7-8 and J usage is TRBJ2-3, with a possible D match to TRBD1 (6 bases). Trimming left V 1 base short and J 1 base short, with 12 bases between. CDR3 length: 16 amino acids. Germline CDR1 SGHVS, CDR2 FQNEAQ. The CDR3 region has the DNA TGTGCCAGCAGCTTAGGGACAGAGACCCGCACAGATACGCAGTATTTT. This gives the protein CASSLGTETRTDTQYF. The full variable domain, in which reference TRBV7-8 and TRBJ2-3 provide the parts outside the CDR3, is GAGVSQSPRYKVAKRGQDVALRCDPISGHVSLFWYQQALGQGPEFLTYFQNEAQLDKSGLPSDRFFAERPEGSVSTLKIQRTQQEDSAVYLCASSLGTETRTDTQYFGPGTRLTVL.

This CDR3 reads CASRSSYNEQFF. The CDR3 bases are TGTGCCAGCCGTTCCTCCTACAATGAGCAGTTCTTC. The chain is built from TRBV7-8 and TRBJ2-1; no definite D call. Germline V CDR1 and CDR2: SGHVS, FQNEAQ. The V end was cut by 8 bases, the J end by 0 bases, with 5 bases between. The length of the CDR3 is 12 residues.

The chain has TRBV27 and TRBJ2-7; 11 nucleotides agree with TRBD1. V shed 5 bases, J shed 3 bases, and the junction held 6 bases outside the gene matches. Germline lookup yields CDR1 MNHEY and CDR2 SMNVEV (reference sequence). CDR3 length equals 15 residues. The CDR3 loop is CASSASGTGGYEQYF. The CDR3 coding sequence is TGTGCCAGCAGTGCCTCCGGGACAGGGGGCTACGAGCAGTACTTC.

The chain has TRBV5-1 and TRBJ2-3; 7 positions agree with TRBD1. V trimming: 7 bases; J trimming: 4 bases; junction bases outside the gene matches: 6. Germline loops: CDR1 SGHRS, CDR2 YFSETQ. The length of the CDR3 is 13 residues. The CDR3 sequence: CASSQGPADTQYF. As DNA, the CDR3 is TGCGCCAGCTCACAGGGGCCCGCAGATACGCAGTATTTT.

The V call is TRBV4-2, the J call TRBJ1-2; a possible D gene is TRBD1 (6 bases). The germline V gene encodes CDR1 LGHNA and CDR2 YNFKEQ. The CDR3 sequence is 15 residues long. V lost 0 bases and J 4 bases, leaving 12 bases between the germline ends. CDR3 nucleotides: TGTGCCAGCAGCCAAGATCCCCAGGGGACCTATGGCTACACCTTC. It yields the protein CASSQDPQGTYGYTF.

The chain recombines TRBV11-2 with TRBJ2-7, with D possibly TRBD2 on 6 matching bases. The V end was cut by 1 base, the J end by 2 bases, with 15 bases between. CDR1 and CDR2 from the germline V gene are SGHAT and FQNNGV. There are 16 residues in the CDR3. The CDR3 protein is CASSLVRGSGTYEQYF. CDR3 nucleotide sequence: TGTGCCAGCAGCTTAGTACGCGGTAGCGGTACCTACGAGCAGTACTTC. The variable domain in full, with the rest retrieved from reference TRBV11-2 and TRBJ2-7, is EAGVAQSPRYKIIEKRQSVAFWCNPISGHATLYWYQQILGQGPKLLIQFQNNGVVDDSQLPKDRFSAERLKGVDSTLKIQPAKLEDSAVYLCASSLVRGSGTYEQYFGPGTRLTVT.

This clone is a singleton in its sample. The chain joins TRBV5-4 to TRBJ2-1, with 7 nucleotides matching TRBD1. Germline V gene data show CDR1 as SGHNT and CDR2 as YYREEE (reference sequence). Unmatched junction bases numbered 7, after V lost 0 bases and J lost 7 bases. The CDR3 length is 15 residues. The CDR3 DNA is TGTGCCAGCAGCTTGGTAGGGGGCACTGGAAATGAGCAGTTCTTC. It is translated as CASSLVGGTGNEQFF.

The chain recombines TRBV19 with TRBJ1-2; a possible D gene is TRBD1 (6 bases). This CDR3 contains 15 residues. The germline V gene encodes CDR1 LNHDA and CDR2 SQIVND (reference sequence). The V end was cut by 4 bases, the J end by 6 bases, with 18 bases between. This CDR3 reads CASSSGGRGGHGYTF. CDR3 coding DNA: TGTGCCAGTAGTAGTGGGGGCAGGGGAGGGCATGGCTACACCTTC. The complete variable domain, with remaining parts taken from reference TRBV19 and TRBJ1-2, reads DGGITQSPKYLFRKEGQNVTLSCEQNLNHDAMYWYRQDPGQGLRLIYYSQIVNDFQKGDIAEGYSVSREKKESFPLTVTSAQKNPTAFYLCASSSGGRGGHGYTFGSGTRLTVV.

This clone was detected only a few times. This chain links TRBV6-5 with TRBJ2-1; no clear D gene. This CDR3 has 14 amino acids. V was pared by 0 bases and J by 3 bases, with 6 bases between. Germline V gene data show CDR1 as MNHEY and CDR2 as SVGAGI. CDR3 sequence (DNA): TGTGCCAGCAGTTACTCGAACTTCTACAATGAGCAGTTCTTC. Residues: CASSYSNFYNEQFF.

The chain recombines TRBV28 with TRBJ2-7; perhaps TRBD1 as D (6 bases). The CDR3 runs to 15 residues. Germline CDR1 reads MDHEN; CDR2 reads SYDVKM. The V end lost 5 bases, the J end lost 5 bases, and 19 bases lay between the germline ends. The CDR3 spells CASSPHTRGLDEQYF. CDR3 DNA sequence: TGTGCCAGCAGTCCGCACACCAGGGGTCTAGACGAGCAGTACTTC.

The chain links TRBV28 to TRBJ2-6, with D possibly matching TRBD1 (5 bases). CDR3 length equals 17 residues. Germline V gene sequence: CDR1 MDHEN, CDR2 SYDVKM. Trimming stripped 4 bases from V and 0 bases from J, with 13 bases between. The CDR3 bases are TGTGCCAGCAGTTCATTAAAGGGGTTCTCTGGGGCCAACGTCCTGACTTTC. Residues: CASSSLKGFSGANVLTF.

The chain employs TRBV11-2 and TRBJ2-3; D gene unclear. Germline V CDR1 and CDR2: SGHAT, FQNNGV. The V end lost 4 bases, the J end lost 2 bases, and 13 bases lay between the germline ends. CDR3 size: 15 residues. DNA of the CDR3: TGTGCCAGCAGCTCCCGACGCGGTTACACAGATACGCAGTATTTT. This codes for CASSSRRGYTDTQYF.

The CDR3 DNA reads TGTGCCAGCAGTACCGGTGAGCAGTTCTTC. Residues: CASSTGEQFF. This chain links TRBV28 with TRBJ2-1; no firm D call. V dropped 5 bases and J dropped 9 bases, with 5 bases sitting between them. The CDR3 spans 10 residues. Per the germline V gene, CDR1 is MDHEN and CDR2 is SYDVKM.

The rearrangement uses TRBV28 and TRBJ1-5, with D possibly TRBD1 on 6 matching bases. V was trimmed by 5 bases and J by 1 base, leaving 18 bases between them. The germline CDR1 and CDR2 sequences are MDHEN and SYDVKM. This CDR3 comprises 17 residues. The CDR3 region is CASSPALGGGSNQPQHF. The DNA for the CDR3 is TGTGCCAGCAGTCCTGCTCTAGGGGGGGGAAGCAATCAGCCCCAGCATTTT. The full variable domain, its missing parts supplied by reference TRBV28 and TRBJ1-5, is DVKVTQSSRYLVKRTGEKVFLECVQDMDHENMFWYRQDPGLGLRLIYFSYDVKMKEKGDIPEGYSVSREKKERFSLILESASTNQTSMYLCASSPALGGGSNQPQHFGDGTRLSIL.

This chain connects TRBV6-2 or TRBV6-3 to TRBJ1-6; TRBD1 agrees at 7 bases. There are 15 residues in the CDR3. Germline CDR1 and CDR2: MNHEY and SVGEGT. V lost 4 bases and J lost 7; bases outside the gene matches: 7. The CDR3 spells CASSSEDRANSPLHF. CDR3 coding DNA: TGTGCCAGCAGTTCGGAAGACAGGGCCAATTCACCCCTCCACTTT.

The chain links TRBV5-4 to TRBJ1-1; 10 bases match TRBD1. The CDR3 has 15 residues. CDR1 is SGHNT, CDR2 YYREEE, per germline (reference sequence). The V gene end was trimmed by 4 bases and the J gene end by 1 base; junction bases not matched to a gene: 4. The CDR3 loop is CASSPTGGENTEAFF. Written as DNA, the CDR3 is TGTGCCAGCAGCCCGACAGGGGGCGAGAACACTGAAGCTTTCTTT.

This clone was seen only a few times. CDR3 DNA sequence: TGTGCCAGCAGTGCCGACAGGGTTGTTCCCTATGAAAAACTGTTTTTT. Its protein is CASSADRVVPYEKLFF. The chain recombines TRBV6-1 with TRBJ1-4; 7 nucleotides align to TRBD1. CDR3 size: 16 residues. The germline CDR1 and CDR2 sequences are MNHNS and SASEGT. The V segment lost 4 bases and the J segment 6 bases; nucleotides outside the gene matches: 11.

The V call is TRBV7-2, the J call TRBJ1-5; 11 nucleotides line up with TRBD1. V shed 3 bases, J shed 6 bases, and the junction held 4 bases outside the gene matches. The CDR3 loop spans 15 amino acids. CDR1 and CDR2 from the germline V gene are SGHTA and FQGNSA. CDR3 nucleotides: TGTGCCAGCAGCTTCGGACAGGGGGCCTCTCAGCCCCAGCATTTT. This translates into CASSFGQGASQPQHF.

The chain employs TRBV28 and TRBJ1-2; 7 bases map to TRBD1. CDR1 is MDHEN, CDR2 SYDVKM, per germline. The CDR3 loop spans 14 amino acids. Trimming took 1 base from V and 8 from J; bases not matched to a gene: 7. The CDR3 DNA reads as TGTGCCAGCAGTTTATCGGGGACAGTCCGGGGCTACACCTTC. The encoded protein is CASSLSGTVRGYTF.

This clone has just one count. The chain is built from TRBV11-2 and TRBJ1-1, with D maybe TRBD1 (5 bases). The CDR3 consists of 13 residues. The germline V gene encodes CDR1 SGHAT and CDR2 FQNNGV. Trimming removed 5 bases at V and 7 bases at J, with 14 bases between. The CDR3 is CASSQGSGNEAFF. The CDR3 DNA follows: TGTGCCAGCAGCCAAGGCTCAGGGAATGAAGCTTTCTTT.

J is TRBJ2-5 and V is TRBV6-2 or TRBV6-3; 12 bases map to TRBD2. Germline values: CDR1 MNHEY, CDR2 SVGEGT. There are 17 residues in the CDR3. The junction had 6 bases not matched to a gene; V was cut back by 0 bases and J by 4 bases. The CDR3 nucleotides are TGTGCCAGCAGTTACTCGACTAGCGGGAGAGGTGGAGAGACCCAGTACTTC. Encoded protein: CASSYSTSGRGGETQYF.

The chain recombines TRBV7-9 with TRBJ2-3; 12 nucleotides line up with TRBD2. The CDR3 is 16 amino acids. Looked up from germline, CDR1 is SEHNR and CDR2 is FQNEAQ (reference sequence). With V trimmed by 4 bases and J by 1 base, 3 bases remained unmatched. In nucleotides, the CDR3 is TGTGCCAGCAGCTCCTGGACTAGCGGGGGCACAGATACGCAGTATTTT. Its translation: CASSSWTSGGTDTQYF.

This chain uses TRBV4-3 with TRBJ1-3; 8 bases are shared with TRBD1. Per the germline V gene, CDR1 is LGHNA and CDR2 is YSLEER. V was clipped by 1 base and J by 0 bases; unmatched bases: 5. The CDR3 spans 17 residues. The CDR3 bases are TGCGCCAGCAGCCAAGCCGGGACAGGAGCCTCTGGAAACACCATATATTTT. Protein sequence: CASSQAGTGASGNTIYF.

J is TRBJ2-3 and V is TRBV4-2; D gene unclear. V shed 0 bases and J shed 1 base, with 11 bases lying between them. The germline gives CDR1 LGHNA, CDR2 YNFKEQ. The CDR3 is 16 residues long. The chain's CDR3 is CASSQEAFLGTDTQYF. The CDR3 coding sequence is TGTGCCAGCAGCCAAGAGGCTTTTTTGGGCACAGATACGCAGTATTTT.